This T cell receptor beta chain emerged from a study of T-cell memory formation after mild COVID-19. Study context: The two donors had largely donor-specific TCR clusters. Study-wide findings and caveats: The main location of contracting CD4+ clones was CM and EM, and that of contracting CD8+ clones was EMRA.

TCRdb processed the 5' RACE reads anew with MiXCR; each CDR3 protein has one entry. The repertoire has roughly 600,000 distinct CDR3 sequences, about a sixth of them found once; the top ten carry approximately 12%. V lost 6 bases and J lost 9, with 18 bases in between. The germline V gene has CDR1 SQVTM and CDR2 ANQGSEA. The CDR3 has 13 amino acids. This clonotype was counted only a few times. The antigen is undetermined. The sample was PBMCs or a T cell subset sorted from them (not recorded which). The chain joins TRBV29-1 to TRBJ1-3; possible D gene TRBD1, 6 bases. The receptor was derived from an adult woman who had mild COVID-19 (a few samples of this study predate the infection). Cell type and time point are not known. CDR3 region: CSVSTGSRGTIYF. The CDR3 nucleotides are TGCAGCGTGTCGACAGGTTCCCGGGGCACCATATATTTT.